A single sample is the source of the 12 T cell receptor beta chains below, sequenced in a study of T-cell memory formation after mild COVID-19. MiXCR was run by TCRdb on the 5' RACE reads, yielding one entry per CDR3 protein. The sample carries 170,000 or so distinct CDR3 sequences, about 20% recorded once. The specimen sequenced was PBMCs or a T cell subset sorted from them (not recorded which). The receptors here all came from an adult woman who had mild COVID-19 (a few samples of this study predate the infection). Cell type and time point are not known.

Remarks on this clonotype: Just one base apart from a much larger clone, this may be a read error. V gene TRBV5-1 combines with J gene TRBJ2-1, with 7 bases that match TRBD1. The CDR3 is 16 amino acids. Germline V lookup: CDR1 SGHRS, CDR2 YFSETQ. V lost 4 bases to trimming and J lost 9 bases; unmatched junction nucleotides: 16. CDR3 sequence: CASSHSLGGLHSEQFF. The CDR3, as DNA: TGCGCCAGCAGCCACTCCCTAGGGGGCCTCCACAGTGAGCAGTTCTTC.

Only a few counts were recorded for this clonotype. This rearrangement joins TRBV28 to TRBJ2-1; D is unclear. Looked up from germline, CDR1 is MDHEN and CDR2 is SYDVKM. V lost 4 bases and J lost 4, with 14 bases in between. The CDR3 totals 15 residues. The CDR3 reads CASSYGDLEYNEQFF. CDR3 in DNA: TGTGCCAGCAGTTACGGAGATCTAGAATACAATGAGCAGTTCTTC.

This clonotype was seen a few times. The rearrangement uses TRBV9 and TRBJ2-2, with D perhaps matching TRBD2 (7 bases). V dropped 0 bases and J dropped 5 bases, with 11 bases sitting between them. The CDR3 length is 15 residues. Germline V CDR1 and CDR2: SGDLS, YYNGEE. The CDR3 bases are TGTGCCAGCAGCGTAGCGGGGGGACATACCGGGGAGCTGTTTTTT. Amino acid sequence: CASSVAGGHTGELFF.

The chain uses TRBV5-1 and TRBJ2-2, with D possibly matching TRBD1 (6 bases). Trimming stripped 2 bases from V and 6 bases from J, with 8 bases between. CDR3 length: 13 residues. Per the germline V gene, CDR1 is SGHRS and CDR2 is YFSETQ. The CDR3 DNA reads TGCGCCAGCAGCTTACAGGGATCCGGGGAGCTGTTTTTT. Translating gives CASSLQGSGELFF.

V is TRBV6-5 and J is TRBJ2-1; 11 bases align to TRBD2. The J segment lost 6 bases and the V segment lost 2 bases, leaving 6 bases of the junction unmatched. The CDR3 totals 16 residues. Germline V gene sequence: CDR1 MNHEY, CDR2 SVGAGI. This CDR3 is CASSYGLAGGLNEQFF. The DNA of the CDR3 is TGTGCCAGCAGTTACGGGCTAGCGGGGGGTCTCAATGAGCAGTTCTTC.

This CDR3 is CASSLATGRYGYTF. The CDR3 DNA reads as TGTGCCAGCAGCTTAGCGACAGGGAGATATGGCTACACCTTC. The V call is TRBV7-9, the J call TRBJ1-2; 7 bases agree with TRBD1. CDR3 size: 14 residues. The V gene end was trimmed by 0 bases and the J gene end by 5 bases; junction bases not matched to a gene: 3. CDR1 SEHNR and CDR2 FQNEAQ come from the germline V gene (reference sequence).

This clonotype has at least ten counts. The gene calls are TRBV7-9 and TRBJ1-1, with D unclear. Germline V lookup: CDR1 SEHNR, CDR2 FQNEAQ (reference sequence). Trimming removed 5 bases at V and 8 bases at J, with 9 bases between. CDR3 length: 11 residues. The CDR3 spells CASSRGLEAFF. The CDR3 DNA reads as TGTGCCAGCAGCCGAGGGCTGGAAGCTTTCTTT.

The V and J genes are TRBV12-3 or TRBV12-4 and TRBJ1-1; TRBD1 matches at 7 bases. This CDR3 has 13 residues. The J segment lost 5 bases and the V segment lost 6 bases, leaving 6 bases of the junction unmatched. The CDR3, as DNA: TGTGCCAGCAGCCCGACAGGGTCTACTGAAGCTTTCTTT. Protein product: CASSPTGSTEAFF.

The CDR3 nucleotides read TGTGCCAGCAACCGGGGGCCGGGCTACAATGAGCAGTTCTTC. It is translated as CASNRGPGYNEQFF. The J gene is TRBJ2-1, the V gene TRBV6-5; D is tentatively TRBD1 or TRBD2 (6 bases each). This CDR3 region has 14 residues. Deletions cut 7 bases from V and 3 bases from J, with 13 bases between. CDR1 MNHEY and CDR2 SVGAGI come from the germline V gene.

J is TRBJ2-3 and V is TRBV24-1, with no clear D. The germline CDR1 and CDR2 sequences are KGHDR and SFDVKD. V dropped 3 bases and J dropped 0 bases, with 9 bases sitting between them. CDR3 length: 15 residues. The DNA of the CDR3 is TGTGCCACCAGTGATCGTCGCAGTAGCACAGATACGCAGTATTTT. This translates into CATSDRRSSTDTQYF.

In this sample, this clonotype turned up a few times. The chain links TRBV2 to TRBJ1-2; D perhaps matches TRBD1 (6 bases). The germline V gene encodes CDR1 SNHLY and CDR2 FYNNEI. V shed 8 bases and J shed 2 bases, with 12 bases lying between them. The length of the CDR3 is 13 residues. The CDR3 loop is CASFRGGNYGYTF. For the CDR3, the DNA is TGTGCCAGCTTCAGGGGAGGGAACTATGGCTACACCTTC.

Within the sample, this clonotype is medium-sized (0.01 to 0.1%). The chain employs TRBV7-6 and TRBJ2-1; D remains unclear. This CDR3 has 14 amino acids. V dropped 2 bases and J dropped 4 bases, with 9 bases sitting between them. CDR1 and CDR2 (germline): SGHVS, FNYEAQ. The DNA of the CDR3 is TGTGCCAGCAGCTTACTCGGGCCATACAATGAGCAGTTCTTC. Its translation: CASSLLGPYNEQFF.